Listed here are 30 T cell receptor beta chains from one sample, sequenced in a study of Graves' ophthalmopathy and Graves' hyperthyroidism. RNA transcripts were the template, and TCR beta CDR3 regions were amplified from them. HTBI-primed RT-PCR formed the first round, and a multiplex PCR formed the second. Each CDR3 protein is one row after TCRdb ran MiXCR on the multiplex PCR reads. The data show over a million distinct CDR3 sequences, with about two fifths seen just once and around 10% held by the top ten. Sample: peripheral blood or thyroid tissue (not recorded which). These TCRs come from an adult man with Graves' hyperthyroidism.

This clonotype has ten or more counts. The chain recombines TRBV5-1 with TRBJ1-2; D gene ambiguous. Germline V CDR1 and CDR2: SGHRS, YFSETQ. This CDR3 has 14 residues. Trimming left V 4 bases short and J 5 bases short, with 15 bases between. CDR3 in amino acids: CASSTLQAGYGYTF. CDR3 DNA: TGCGCCAGCAGCACCCTGCAGGCGGGGTATGGCTACACCTTC.

The chain links TRBV20-1 to TRBJ2-7; D is possibly TRBD2 (6 bases). Per germline, CDR1 DFQATT and CDR2 SNEGSKA (reference sequence). This CDR3 is built from 14 residues. Trimming took off 7 bases at V and 3 bases at J, with 19 bases between the two ends. The DNA of the CDR3 is TGCAGTGTTCCGGCGGCGGGACTCCTCTACGAGCAGTACTTC. This sequence encodes CSVPAAGLLYEQYF.

This clonotype appeared many times. The V call is TRBV19, the J call TRBJ1-2; 7 bases line up with TRBD1. The germline gives CDR1 LNHDA, CDR2 SQIVND (reference sequence). V lost 6 bases to trimming and J lost 9 bases; unmatched junction nucleotides: 13. The CDR3 has 14 amino acids. The CDR3 DNA reads TGTGCCAGTAGAAACCAGGGACAGCCTCTAAGCTACACCTTC. This sequence encodes CASRNQGQPLSYTF.

This chain links TRBV12-3 or TRBV12-4 with TRBJ2-2; D perhaps matches TRBD1 (6 bases). V lost 0 bases and J 4 bases, leaving 15 bases between the germline ends. The length of the CDR3 is 17 residues. As DNA, the CDR3 is TGTGCCAGCAGTTTAGCATGGGGGCGCCTGGGCACCGGGGAGCTGTTTTTT. This gives the protein CASSLAWGRLGTGELFF.

To note about this clonotype: It may be a read error: a sequence one base away is much more abundant. This rearrangement joins TRBV2 to TRBJ1-3; D is uncertain. The CDR3 runs 14 residues. CDR1 and CDR2 (germline): SNHLY, FYNNEI. V was shortened by 8 bases and J by 3 bases, with 14 bases between the two germline ends. The CDR3 region is CASGSEYGGNTIYF. As DNA, the CDR3 is TGTGCCAGCGGTTCTGAGTATGGTGGAAACACCATATATTTT.

This chain joins TRBV4-2 and TRBJ2-7, with a tentative D call TRBD2 (6 bases). V was shortened by 5 bases and J by 3 bases, with 14 bases between the two germline ends. The CDR3 is made up of 14 amino acids. Germline loops: CDR1 LGHNA, CDR2 YNFKEQ. CDR3 sequence reads: CASSSRGRGYEQYF. In nucleotides, the CDR3 is TGTGCCAGCAGCTCCCGGGGGAGAGGCTACGAGCAGTACTTC.

This clonotype was counted ten times or more. The CDR3 sequence is CASSSRPGGGYTF. The CDR3 DNA reads as TGTGCCAGCAGCTCCCGACCCGGGGGTGGCTACACCTTC. The gene calls are TRBV7-8 and TRBJ1-2; D might be TRBD1 (5 bases). The ends were cut back, 4 bases at V and 7 bases at J, with 13 bases in the middle. CDR1 is SGHVS and CDR2 is FQNEAQ in the germline V gene. The length of the CDR3 is 13 residues.

The V and J genes are TRBV10-3 and TRBJ2-7, with 10 bases lining up with TRBD1. The V segment lost 10 bases and the J segment 3 bases; nucleotides outside the gene matches: 12. The CDR3 sequence is 15 residues long. Germline lookup yields CDR1 ENHRY and CDR2 SYGVKD. CDR3 sequence reads: CASSRGGTGDYEQYF. The CDR3 nucleotides read TGTGCCAGCTCACGTGGCGGGACAGGGGACTACGAGCAGTACTTC.

This clonotype was picked up many times. The rearrangement links TRBV7-9 to TRBJ2-7, with 10 bases identical to TRBD1. Germline V gene sequence: CDR1 SEHNR, CDR2 FQNEAQ (reference sequence). Trimming at V came to 5 bases and at J to 5 bases, leaving 6 bases not matched to a gene. CDR3 length equals 14 residues. The CDR3 sequence is CASSPRTGGHEQYF. CDR3 DNA: TGTGCCAGCAGCCCACGGACAGGGGGGCACGAGCAGTACTTC.

This clonotype was seen a few times. A much larger clone differs from this one at a single base, so this may be a read error. This sequence joins TRBV7-2 and TRBJ1-1, with no clear D. This CDR3 comprises 14 residues. Germline assignment: CDR1 SGHTA and CDR2 FQGNSA. V lost 3 bases and J lost 5, with 13 bases in between. The CDR3 sequence is CASSFDSWETEAFF. The CDR3 DNA follows: TGTGCCAGCAGCTTTGACTCTTGGGAGACTGAAGCTTTCTTT.

This sequence joins TRBV29-1 and TRBJ1-4; perhaps TRBD1 as D (5 bases). CDR3 length: 15 residues. V lost 4 bases and J lost 2, with 14 bases in between. CDR1 is SQVTM and CDR2 is ANQGSEA in the germline V gene. CDR3 region: CSVGSPGGTNEKLFF. Here the CDR3 DNA reads TGCAGCGTTGGGTCCCCTGGGGGTACTAATGAAAAACTGTTTTTT.

This clonotype showed up just a few times. This rearrangement joins TRBV4-3 to TRBJ2-5, with D possibly matching TRBD2 (6 bases). Trimming removed 1 base from V and 2 bases from J, with 11 bases in between. Germline values: CDR1 LGHNA, CDR2 YSLEER. The CDR3 is made up of 15 amino acids. The CDR3 bases are TGCGCCAGCAGCCAAGCGGGACTGCAGCAAGAGACCCAGTACTTC. Translated, it gives CASSQAGLQQETQYF.

This clonotype was detected many times. This chain connects TRBV20-1 to TRBJ2-7, with D unclear. CDR1 is DFQATT and CDR2 is SNEGSKA in the germline V gene (reference sequence). V was pared by 0 bases and J by 4 bases, with 10 bases between. The CDR3 runs to 13 residues. The CDR3 reads CSARDQWAYEQYF. In DNA, the CDR3 is TGCAGTGCTAGAGATCAATGGGCGTACGAGCAGTACTTC.

The rearrangement joins TRBV27 to TRBJ1-2, with D possibly being TRBD1 (6 bases). The germline CDR1 and CDR2 sequences are MNHEY and SMNVEV (reference sequence). The germline V and J ends were trimmed by 5 bases and 4 bases, with 17 bases remaining between them. This CDR3 is built from 15 residues. CDR3 nucleotide sequence: TGTGCCAGCAGTAGAAATGGGGGCTCGGGCTATGGCTACACCTTC. Translation: CASSRNGGSGYGYTF.

This clonotype was detected ten times or more. V gene TRBV12-3 or TRBV12-4 combines with J gene TRBJ1-5; 8 nucleotides line up with TRBD1. The CDR3 is 15 amino acids. With 5 bases clipped from V and 5 bases from J, the junction kept 8 bases outside the gene matches. CDR3 residues: CASSPGTGGDQPQHF. The CDR3 DNA sequence: TGTGCCAGCAGTCCAGGGACAGGTGGGGATCAGCCCCAGCATTTT.

In its sample, this clonotype was seen a few times. This chain links TRBV6-5 with TRBJ2-7; 9 positions agree with TRBD2. The V segment lost 5 bases and the J segment 2 bases; nucleotides outside the gene matches: 10. There are 16 residues in the CDR3. CDR1 is MNHEY and CDR2 is SVGAGI in the germline V gene. The chain's CDR3 is CASSEPSSGRPYEQYF. DNA of the CDR3: TGTGCCAGCAGTGAACCGAGTAGCGGGAGACCCTACGAGCAGTACTTC.

This clonotype was seen many times. This chain joins TRBV12-3 or TRBV12-4 and TRBJ2-5; TRBD1 matches at 8 bases. The CDR3 spans 15 residues. V dropped 3 bases and J dropped 2; count of bases not matched to a gene: 5. CDR3 in DNA: TGTGCCAGCAGTTTCGGACAGGGTCGACAAGAGACCCAGTACTTC. It translates to CASSFGQGRQETQYF.

This clonotype was counted between two and nine times. The chain has TRBV6-2 or TRBV6-3 and TRBJ2-7; the D call may be TRBD1 or TRBD2 (5 bases each). This CDR3 is 14 amino acids long. Germline V lookup: CDR1 MNHEY, CDR2 SVGEGT. V dropped 6 bases and J dropped 3 bases, with 15 bases sitting between them. The CDR3 DNA is TGTGCCAGCAGACTCCGGGACGGGATCTACGAGCAGTACTTC. Its protein product is CASRLRDGIYEQYF.

Regarding this clonotype: A much larger clone differs by one base, so this may be a read error. V gene TRBV12-3 or TRBV12-4 combines with J gene TRBJ2-5; possibly TRBD2 for D (6 bases). The CDR3 loop spans 15 amino acids. In DNA form, the CDR3 reads TGTGCCATCAGTGGCCGGGGGATAAACCAAGAGACCCAGTACTTC. Translation gives CAISGRGINQETQYF.

This clonotype was found a few times. This chain connects TRBV6-6 to TRBJ2-2; D is possibly TRBD1 (6 bases). CDR1 and CDR2 from the germline V gene are MNHNY and SVGAGI (reference sequence). The germline V and J ends were trimmed by 0 bases and 2 bases, with 7 bases remaining between them. CDR3 size: 15 residues. CDR3 sequence: CASSYSRGNTGELFF. As DNA, the CDR3 is TGTGCCAGCAGTTACTCCAGGGGAAACACCGGGGAGCTGTTTTTT.

Worth noting for this clonotype: It may be a read error: a sequence one base away is much more abundant. V usage is TRBV7-6 and J usage is TRBJ1-6, with TRBD1 matching over 8 bases. Germline V lookup: CDR1 SGHVS, CDR2 FNYEAQ. The CDR3 has 16 amino acids. V shed 5 bases, J shed 5 bases, and the junction held 8 bases outside the gene matches. DNA for the CDR3: TGTGCCAGCAGCCCCATCGGACAGGGAAATAATTCACCCCTCCACTTT. It translates to CASSPIGQGNNSPLHF.

Only a few counts were recorded for this clonotype. The rearrangement links TRBV20-1 to TRBJ1-5; 10 positions agree with TRBD1. Germline-derived CDR1 and CDR2 are DFQATT and SNEGSKA (reference sequence). The CDR3 is made up of 16 amino acids. V was pared by 2 bases and J by 4 bases, with 8 bases of the junction left unmatched. CDR3 in amino acids: CSARPGPGQGNQPQHF. CDR3 nucleotides: TGCAGTGCTAGACCCGGACCGGGACAGGGGAATCAGCCCCAGCATTTT.

Regarding this clonotype: A read error may be the cause here, since a much bigger clone is one base away. The rearrangement links TRBV24-1 to TRBJ1-2; D is unclear. The CDR3 consists of 11 residues. Trimming removed 5 bases at V and 0 bases at J, with 0 bases between. Germline-derived CDR1 and CDR2 are KGHDR and SFDVKD. CDR3 nucleotide sequence: TGTGCCACCAGTGCTAACTATGGCTACACCTTC. Translated: CATSANYGYTF.

With regard to this clonotype: This may arise from a read error, as a much more abundant clone is one base away. CDR3 region: CASRELGGDEQYF. The CDR3 bases are TGTGCCAGCAGAGAACTTGGGGGGGACGAGCAGTACTTC. The chain employs TRBV25-1 and TRBJ2-7; the match to TRBD2 covers 7 bases. V shed 6 bases and J 5 bases; nucleotides not matched to a gene: 7. The CDR3 is 13 residues long. Germline V gives CDR1 MGHDK, CDR2 SYGVNS.

This clonotype has at least ten counts. V and J are TRBV6-5 and TRBJ1-5, with D possibly TRBD1 on 5 matching bases. V was trimmed by 3 bases and J by 7 bases, leaving 16 bases between them. The germline gives CDR1 MNHEY, CDR2 SVGAGI. The CDR3 spans 15 residues. The CDR3 DNA reads as TGTGCCAGCAGTTATTCCAGGGATGTGGGGCAGCCCCAGCATTTT. It is translated as CASSYSRDVGQPQHF.

The chain is built from TRBV4-3 and TRBJ2-2; D is perhaps TRBD1 (6 bases). Germline loops: CDR1 LGHNA, CDR2 YSLEER. This CDR3 has 16 amino acids. V was cut by 1 base and J by 1 base, with 10 bases left in between. This chain's CDR3 is CASSQGGRGNTGELFF. For the CDR3, the DNA is TGCGCCAGCAGCCAAGGTGGCAGGGGGAACACCGGGGAGCTGTTTTTT.

This clonotype was seen only a few times. This chain joins TRBV29-1 and TRBJ1-1, with 7 bases matching TRBD1. This CDR3 has 11 amino acids. Germline V gene data show CDR1 as SQVTM and CDR2 as ANQGSEA. V dropped 3 bases and J dropped 11; count of bases not matched to a gene: 6. CDR3: CSVEQGERAFF. CDR3 nucleotide sequence: TGCAGCGTTGAGCAGGGGGAGCGGGCTTTCTTT.

This clonotype was recorded a few times. This rearrangement joins TRBV5-1 to TRBJ2-5, with 10 bases lining up with TRBD1. This CDR3 contains 15 residues. Per germline, CDR1 SGHRS and CDR2 YFSETQ. After removal of 4 bases from V and 5 bases from J, the junction contained 8 bases not matched to a gene. CDR3 amino acids: CASSPARDRGETQYF. CDR3 coding DNA: TGCGCCAGCAGCCCGGCCCGGGACAGGGGCGAGACCCAGTACTTC.

The chain joins TRBV9 to TRBJ1-2; 12 bases are a match to TRBD1. The CDR3 is 16 amino acids. The germline CDR1 and CDR2 sequences are SGDLS and YYNGEE. V gave up 2 bases and J gave up 4 bases; unmatched junction bases: 6. The CDR3 loop reads CASSVGTGGAFYGYTF. In nucleotides, the CDR3 is TGTGCCAGCAGCGTGGGGACAGGGGGCGCTTTCTATGGCTACACCTTC.

The chain employs TRBV24-1 and TRBJ2-5; 9 nucleotides align to TRBD2. CDR1 is KGHDR, CDR2 SFDVKD, per germline. CDR3 length: 18 amino acids. V dropped 0 bases and J dropped 2; count of bases not matched to a gene: 9. The CDR3 loop reads CATSDLGGGLARQETQYF. For the CDR3, the DNA is TGTGCCACCAGTGATTTGGGTGGGGGACTAGCAAGGCAAGAGACCCAGTACTTC.